This note documents a single T cell receptor beta chain sequence. This entry belongs to a study of shared clonotypes between healthy human individuals. This CDR3 region has 15 residues. V trimming: 3 bases; J trimming: 4 bases; junction bases outside the gene matches: 8. Per germline, CDR1 GTSNPN and CDR2 SVGIG (reference sequence). TCRdb's table, derived via immunoSEQ multiplex PCR, lists solely in-frame clones and lacks some. The sample has roughly 700,000 clones; around 67% are singletons. This sequence was found in a woman between 25 and 40 years old in good health. The sequencing input was memory CD4+ T cells sorted from blood. Described subset: CD45RA-negative fraction. The chain recombines TRBV30 with TRBJ1-4, with 7 nucleotides matching TRBD1. The CDR3 bases are TGTGCCTGGAGCGGTGCTGGACAGGTTAATGAAAAACTGTTTTTT. This gives the protein CAWSGAGQVNEKLFF.